This is a list of T cell receptor beta chains from one sample in a study of cytomegalovirus exposure and HLA in healthy donors. TCRdb keeps only in-frame clones here, not all; method: immunoSEQ multiplex PCR. The profile shows about 160,000 clones, roughly four fifths of them singletons. Sample: PBMCs. All receptors come from a female donor in good health and CMV-seronegative. Both conserved end residues are part of each CDR3. A D gene is named only where the DNA matches it firmly. The size of a clone is reported for some rows only, either as once, few or many, or as a class for expanded clones.

clone size | D gene | J gene | CDR3 length | V gene | CDR3 DNA | CDR3 protein
few | - | TRBJ2-7 | 12 | TRBV9 | TGTGCCAGCAGCCCCGGAGCCTACGAGCAGTACTTC | CASSPGAYEQYF
- | TRBD1 | TRBJ2-1 | 15 | TRBV9 | TGTGCCAGCAGCAGAGAGAGGGGGCCCTACAATGAGCAGTTCTTC | CASSRERGPYNEQFF
- | - | TRBJ2-5 | 15 | TRBV7-2 | TGTGCCAGCAGCTTAGCCGCCGCAGGGGGGGAGACCCAGTACTTC | CASSLAAAGGETQYF
- | - | TRBJ1-1 | 14 | TRBV7-9 | TGTGCCAGCAGCTTAGTTGCAGGGAACACTGAAGCTTTCTTT | CASSLVAGNTEAFF
- | TRBD2 | TRBJ2-3 | 15 | TRBV7-7 | TGTGCTAGCAGCTTAGCTCTAGCGGACACAGATACGCAGTATTTT | CASSLALADTDTQYF
- | TRBD2 | TRBJ2-4 | 17 | TRBV4-2 | TGTGCCAGCAGCCAGGGAGTAGCGGGGTTAGCCAAAAACATTCAGTACTTC | CASSQGVAGLAKNIQYF
few | - | TRBJ2-2 | 15 | TRBV4-2 | TGTGCCAGCAGCCCAGTTTTGCGGGAAGGGGGGGAGCTGTTTTTT | CASSPVLREGGELFF
- | - | TRBJ1-2 | 16 | TRBV5-1 | TGCGCCAGCAGCCCGGGCCACACAGGCGGATCCGATGGCTACACCTTC | CASSPGHTGGSDGYTF
- | TRBD2 | TRBJ2-7 | 15 | TRBV4-3 | TGCGCCAGCAGCCGAGGGAGGGGCCCCTCCTACGAGCAGTACTTC | CASSRGRGPSYEQYF
- | - | TRBJ1-5 | 14 | TRBV13 | TGTGCCAGCAGCTTAGGACGTCTAAATCAGCCCCAGCATTTT | CASSLGRLNQPQHF
- | - | TRBJ2-7 | 14 | TRBV7-8 | TGTGCCAGCAGCTTGGGGGGGCCCTCCTACGAGCAGTACTTC | CASSLGGPSYEQYF
- | - | TRBJ2-5 | 15 | TRBV5-1 | TGCGCCAGCAGCGGTGCCGGGACGGGGAGGGAGACCCAGTACTTC | CASSGAGTGRETQYF
- | - | TRBJ2-7 | 15 | TRBV4-3 | TGCGCCAGCAGCCAAGATTGGAGGGGCAGGTACGAGCAGTACTTC | CASSQDWRGRYEQYF
few | - | TRBJ1-5 | 15 | TRBV5-8 | TGTGCCAGCAGCTTGCGGAGGGCCTCCAATCAGCCCCAGCATTTT | CASSLRRASNQPQHF
- | TRBD2 | TRBJ2-2 | 18 | TRBV9 | TGTGCCAGCAGCGCACTAGCGGGAGGGGCAGGGGGCCCCGGGGAGCTGTTTTTT | CASSALAGGAGGPGELFF
- | - | TRBJ1-1 | 14 | TRBV6-5 | TGTGCCAGCAGTTATGGCGGGGGGGTGGGTGAAGCTTTCTTT | CASSYGGGVGEAFF
once | - | TRBJ1-2 | 15 | TRBV14 | TGTGCCAGCAGCCAAGATCAGGCCAGGGGTCGCGGCTACACCTTC | CASSQDQARGRGYTF
- | - | TRBJ2-3 | 16 | TRBV21-1 | TGTGCCAGCAGCGCCGGGACTAGCGGACTCACAGATACGCAGTATTTT | CASSAGTSGLTDTQYF
- | - | TRBJ2-7 | 13 | TRBV7-2 | TGTGCCAGCAGCTTAGCGGCAGGGAACGAGCAGTACTTC | CASSLAAGNEQYF
- | - | TRBJ1-2 | 14 | TRBV11-2 | TGTGCCAGCAGCACCTCACACGTCAACTATGGCTACACCTTC | CASSTSHVNYGYTF
- | TRBD2 | TRBJ2-3 | 19 | TRBV30 | TGTGCCTGGAGTATGGAATTGAGACTAGCGGGAGAATGGACAGATACGCAGTATTTT | CAWSMELRLAGEWTDTQYF
- | - | TRBJ1-5 | 13 | TRBV6-1 | TGTGCCAGCAGTGGACAGCCTGGGTGGGCCCAGCATTTT | CASSGQPGWAQHF
- | - | TRBJ1-6 | 13 | TRBV2 | TGTGCCAGCAGCGGACAGTGGAACTCACCCCTCCACTTT | CASSGQWNSPLHF
- | - | TRBJ2-6 | 16 | TRBV7-2 | TGTGCCAGCAGCCAGGGCACGAGCTCTGGGGCCAACGTCCTGACTTTC | CASSQGTSSGANVLTF
- | - | TRBJ2-3 | 14 | TRBV27 | TGTGCCAGCAGTTTATCACGGGGAACAGATACGCAGTATTTT | CASSLSRGTDTQYF
- | TRBD1 | TRBJ2-1 | 16 | TRBV9 | TGTGCCAGCAGCACGAGGACAGGGGGTGCCGACAATGAGCAGTTCTTC | CASSTRTGGADNEQFF
- | TRBD1 | TRBJ2-7 | 14 | TRBV7-2 | TGTGCCAGCAGCTTCCGGGACAGGGGCTACGAGCAGTACTTC | CASSFRDRGYEQYF